This T cell receptor (beta chain) was found in a study of T cell clonality in common variable immunodeficiency. Profiled with immunoSEQ multiplex PCR; TCRdb holds only in-frame clones, not every one. The sample includes about 28,000 clones, none of them occurring once. Whole-study results and caveats: Common variable immunodeficiency TCR beta sequences reportedly had fewer deletions and N-nucleotide insertions. CVID subjects showed higher TCRbeta clonality than healthy controls.

V was shortened by 2 bases and J by 3 bases, with 2 bases between the two germline ends. Germline V gene lookup returns CDR1 MDHEN and CDR2 SYDVKM. The CDR3 has 12 residues. This clone showed up many times. The antigen remains undetermined. The read gets to within 3 residues of the CDR3 end, and the germline J gene fills in the rest. This TCR derives from a human donor with common variable immunodeficiency. V and J are TRBV28 and TRBJ2-1; D remains ambiguous. The sample taken for sequencing was peripheral blood mononuclear cells. The CDR3 region is CASSLHYNEQFF. The covered CDR3 bases are TGTGCCAGCAGTTTACACTACAATGAG.